The subject of this entry is one T cell receptor (beta chain). In the original processing: How many nucleated cells were present was estimated from reference gene primer amplification. Measured with immunoSEQ multiplex PCR; TCRdb has only the in-frame clones, and not every one. The V and J calls and clone size are taken from that table; D and trimming were inferred from the DNA. The table has 35,000 to 55,000 clones, approximately 82% seen once. This sample stems from a study of blood T cell repertoires in COVID-19. Background on the study: Acute-phase and convalescent COVID-19 samples originated in the United States, Italy and Spain. The cDNA or gDNA used as material had been derived from T cells, B-cell-depleted T cells, or PBMCs.

The TCR sequence derives from a woman in her 70s with acute or convalescent COVID-19. Sample: peripheral blood.

CDR3 DNA sequence: TGCGCCAGCAGCCAAGGGATGGCGGGAAATGAGCAGTTCTTC. Its translation: CASSQGMAGNEQFF. The chain has TRBV4-3 and TRBJ2-1; TRBD2 is a possible D gene (6 bases). With 1 base removed from V and 7 bases from J, the gap between germline ends came to 11 bases. This CDR3 has 14 residues. The germline V gene has CDR1 LGHNA and CDR2 YSLEER.